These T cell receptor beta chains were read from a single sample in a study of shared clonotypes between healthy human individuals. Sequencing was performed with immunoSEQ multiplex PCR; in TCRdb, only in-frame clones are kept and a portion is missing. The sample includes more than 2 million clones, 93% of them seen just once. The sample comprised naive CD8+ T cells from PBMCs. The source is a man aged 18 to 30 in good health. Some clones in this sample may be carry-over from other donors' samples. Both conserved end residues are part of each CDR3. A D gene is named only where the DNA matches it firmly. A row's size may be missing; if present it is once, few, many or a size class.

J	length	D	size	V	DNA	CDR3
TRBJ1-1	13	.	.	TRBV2	TGTGCCAGCGAACAGGGTCCGAACACTGAAGCTTTCTTT	CASEQGPNTEAFF
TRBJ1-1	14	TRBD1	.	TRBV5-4	TGTGCCAGCAGTCTGAGGGGACAGGGGGCTGAAGCTTTCTTT	CASSLRGQGAEAFF
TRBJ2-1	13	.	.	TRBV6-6	TGTGCCAGCAGTTACGGCCTCCCCAATGAGCAGTTCTTC	CASSYGLPNEQFF
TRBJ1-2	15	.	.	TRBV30	TGTGCCTGGAGTGTACCGAGGGACGGCCCGAACGGCTACACCTTC	CAWSVPRDGPNGYTF
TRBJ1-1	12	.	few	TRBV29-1	TGCAGCACAACGATCTGGAACACTGAAGCTTTCTTT	CSTTIWNTEAFF
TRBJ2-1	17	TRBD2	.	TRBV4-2	TGTGCCAGCAGCCTGCCTCCGGGACTAGCGGGACTCGATGAGCAGTTCTTC	CASSLPPGLAGLDEQFF
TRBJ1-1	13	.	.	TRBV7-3	TGTGCCAGCAGCTTAATTTTGGGGGCTGAAGCTTTCTTT	CASSLILGAEAFF
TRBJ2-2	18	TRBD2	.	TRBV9	TGTGCCAGCAGCGTAGGGGTTAGCGGGACACCGAACACCGGGGAGCTGTTTTTT	CASSVGVSGTPNTGELFF
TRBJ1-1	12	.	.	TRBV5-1	TGCGCCAGCAGGTTAGGGAACACTGAAGCTTTCTTT	CASRLGNTEAFF
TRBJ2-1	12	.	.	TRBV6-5	TGTGCCAGCTCCAGTAGGGACAATGAGCAGTTCTTC	CASSSRDNEQFF
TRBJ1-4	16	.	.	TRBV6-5	TGTGCCAGCAGTTACGATAGGGGGACGGACCCTGAAAAACTGTTTTTT	CASSYDRGTDPEKLFF
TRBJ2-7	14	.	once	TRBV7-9	TGTGCCAGCAGCATAAAGGACCTAACCTACGAGCAGTACTTC	CASSIKDLTYEQYF
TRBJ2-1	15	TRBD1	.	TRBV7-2	TGTGCCAGCAGTCTCGACAGGGTGGTAGGCAATGAGCAGTTCTTC	CASSLDRVVGNEQFF
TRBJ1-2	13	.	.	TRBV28	TGTGCCAGCAGTTTAGGGGAAGGCTATGGCTACACCTTC	CASSLGEGYGYTF
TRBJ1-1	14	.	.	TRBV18	TGTGCCAGCTCACTAGGGACAAAGAACACTGAAGCTTTCTTT	CASSLGTKNTEAFF